A single sample gave rise to the 31 T cell receptor beta chains below, sequenced in a study of human T cells and chemical hapten exposure. Time point of the sample: patch test 1, 2 weeks after DPC sensitization. As for treatment: therapeutic diphenylcyclopropenone sensitization with weekly scalp DPC. TCRdb itself ran the RACE reads through MiXCR, one entry per CDR3 protein. The sample includes 340,000 or so distinct CDR3 sequences, approximately 6.3% of them seen just once. The input for sequencing was whole blood, taken in connection with sensitization to the hapten diphenylcyclopropenone (DPC). The origin of the receptors is a young woman with alopecia areata. Some clones in this sample may be carry-over from other donors' samples.

CDR3 nucleotide sequence: TGTGCCAGCAGCCAAGGGGACAGGGCCGCTGAAGCTTTCTTT. Translation gives CASSQGDRAAEAFF. This sequence joins TRBV3-1 and TRBJ1-1, with 9 bases aligning to TRBD1. CDR1 and CDR2 (germline): LGHDT, YNNKEL (reference sequence). V shed 1 base, J shed 6 bases, and the junction held 3 bases outside the gene matches. The CDR3 consists of 14 residues. The full variable domain, rest sourced from reference TRBV3-1 and TRBJ1-1, is DTAVSQTPKYLVTQMGNDKSIKCEQNLGHDTMYWYKQDSKKFLKIMFSYNNKELIINETVPNRFSPKSPDKAHLNLHINSLELGDSAVYFCASSQGDRAAEAFFGQGTRLTVV.

This clonotype has just a few counts. V gene TRBV7-3 combines with J gene TRBJ2-1, with D possibly matching TRBD1 (5 bases). The CDR3 is 14 amino acids. V shed 0 bases and J shed 7 bases, with 10 bases lying between them. Germline assignment: CDR1 SGHTA and CDR2 FQGTGA. CDR3 amino acids: CASSLTYRSNEQFF. DNA of the CDR3: TGTGCCAGCAGCTTAACGTACAGGAGTAATGAGCAGTTCTTC.

The chain recombines TRBV19 with TRBJ2-7, with no clear D. V lost 5 bases and J 3 bases, leaving 11 bases between the germline ends. Germline V gives CDR1 LNHDA, CDR2 SQIVND (reference sequence). The CDR3 has 13 amino acids. CDR3 sequence (DNA): TGTGCCAGTAGTCCGAAAGACGGCTACGAGCAGTACTTC. Encoded protein: CASSPKDGYEQYF.

The sample holds a few counts of this clonotype. The chain joins TRBV5-1 to TRBJ2-7; 9 bases are shared with TRBD1. Trimming cost V 5 bases and J 5 bases; bases outside gene matches: 8. The CDR3 is made up of 14 amino acids. Germline CDR1 and CDR2: SGHRS and YFSETQ. Here the CDR3 reads CASSSRDRVDEQYF. DNA of the CDR3: TGCGCCAGCAGTTCCCGGGACAGGGTCGACGAGCAGTACTTC.

This clonotype has at least ten counts. This chain uses TRBV2 with TRBJ2-2; 10 bases line up with TRBD1. This CDR3 is 15 amino acids long. Germline V gene sequence: CDR1 SNHLY, CDR2 FYNNEI. The J segment lost 7 bases and the V segment lost 6 bases, leaving 8 bases of the junction unmatched. The CDR3, as DNA: TGTGCCAGCAGGGCGGGGACAGGGGATGTCGGGGAGCTGTTTTTT. As protein: CASRAGTGDVGELFF.

This rearrangement joins TRBV9 to TRBJ1-2, with D hard to call. V lost 4 bases, J lost 5 bases, and 15 bases lay in between. Germline V gene sequence: CDR1 SGDLS, CDR2 YYNGEE. This CDR3 has 14 amino acids. The CDR3 reads CASSITPEPYGYTF. CDR3 sequence (DNA): TGTGCCAGCAGCATAACCCCCGAGCCTTATGGCTACACCTTC.

This clonotype has only a few counts. The J gene is TRBJ1-6, the V gene TRBV14, with D unresolved. CDR3 length: 21 amino acids. Trimming pared 2 bases from V and 0 bases from J, leaving 23 bases between. Germline CDR1 and CDR2: SGHDN and FVKESK. Written as DNA, the CDR3 is TGTGCCAGCAGCCAATTCGAGGTGGGCAGCTCTAGGAGCTCCTATAATTCACCCCTCCACTTT. Amino acids: CASSQFEVGSSRSSYNSPLHF.

This clonotype has at least ten counts. The gene calls are TRBV12-3 or TRBV12-4 and TRBJ2-3; 9 bases are a match to TRBD1. The length of the CDR3 is 15 residues. Trimming removed 5 bases from V and 3 bases from J; junction bases left unmatched: 6. DNA for the CDR3: TGTGCCAGCAGTCCACGGACAGGGGTGACAGATACGCAGTATTTT. Translated, it gives CASSPRTGVTDTQYF.

This clonotype was seen a few times. The V call is TRBV20-1, the J call TRBJ2-4, with D perhaps given as TRBD1 or TRBD2 (6 bases each). The CDR3 spans 17 residues. V shed 1 base and J shed 3 bases, with 19 bases lying between them. In germline, CDR1 is DFQATT, CDR2 SNEGSKA (reference sequence). CDR3 region: CSARGLGGPLVKNIQYF. The CDR3 DNA sequence: TGCAGTGCTAGAGGTCTTGGGGGGCCGCTAGTCAAAAACATTCAGTACTTC.

This clonotype has ten or more counts. This chain uses TRBV7-2 with TRBJ2-3; TRBD2 matches 15 bases. Trimming took 4 bases from V and 2 from J; bases not matched to a gene: 4. CDR1 SGHTA and CDR2 FQGNSA come from the germline V gene. The CDR3 covers 17 residues. CDR3 DNA sequence: TGTGCCAGCAGCTCTGGGACTAGCGGGGGGTACACAGATACGCAGTATTTT. As protein: CASSSGTSGGYTDTQYF.

This clonotype has a handful of counts. The rearrangement links TRBV20-1 to TRBJ1-1; TRBD1 might be the D (5 bases). The V gene's germline CDR1 is DFQATT and CDR2 SNEGSKA (reference sequence). The CDR3 contains 12 residues. The ends were cut back, 6 bases at V and 6 bases at J, with 14 bases in the middle. DNA for the CDR3: TGCAGTGCAGAAACGGGGCCGCCTGAAGCTTTCTTT. Translation gives CSAETGPPEAFF.

This clonotype was counted at least ten times. This rearrangement joins TRBV6-2 or TRBV6-3 to TRBJ2-7, with a tentative D call TRBD2 (5 bases). The CDR3 runs to 15 residues. The V end lost 0 bases, the J end lost 2 bases, and 11 bases lay between the germline ends. Germline loops: CDR1 MNHEY, CDR2 SVGEGT. CDR3 protein: CASSYSPEGAYEQYF. The CDR3 nucleotides are TGTGCCAGCAGTTACTCGCCTGAGGGTGCCTACGAGCAGTACTTC.

In this sample, this clonotype turned up a few times. The V gene is TRBV18, the J gene TRBJ1-2; no firm D call. V shed 2 bases and J shed 2 bases, with 12 bases lying between them. This CDR3 comprises 15 residues. Germline values: CDR1 KGHSH, CDR2 LQKENI. CDR3 in amino acids: CASSPYSAINYGYTF. The CDR3 nucleotides are TGTGCCAGCTCACCATACTCGGCCATCAACTATGGCTACACCTTC.

This clonotype was seen ten or more times. This rearrangement joins TRBV3-1 to TRBJ2-2; weak D call: TRBD2 (6 bases). Trimming shortened V by 4 bases and J by 8 bases, and 11 bases separated the two germline ends. Germline V gene lookup returns CDR1 LGHDT and CDR2 YNNKEL (reference sequence). The CDR3 loop spans 13 amino acids. The CDR3 loop is CASSRGGAGELFF. The DNA for the CDR3 is TGTGCCAGCAGCCGCGGCGGGGCTGGGGAGCTGTTTTTT.

The chain uses TRBV2 and TRBJ1-4; no clear D. V was clipped by 3 bases and J by 3 bases, with 8 bases between them. The CDR3 is 14 amino acids. The germline gives CDR1 SNHLY, CDR2 FYNNEI. CDR3 residues: CASSDGTANEKLFF. The DNA for the CDR3 is TGTGCCAGCAGTGACGGCACAGCTAATGAAAAACTGTTTTTT.

This clonotype has just a few counts. This chain uses TRBV4-2 with TRBJ1-4; no firm D call. V lost 4 bases to trimming and J lost 8 bases, with 20 bases between them. CDR1 is LGHNA and CDR2 is YNFKEQ in the germline V gene. CDR3 length: 16 amino acids. The CDR3 is CASSPTDHLTPEKLFF. CDR3 sequence (DNA): TGTGCCAGCAGCCCCACAGACCACCTAACTCCGGAAAAACTGTTTTTT.

Comments on this clonotype: A read error may be the cause here, since a much bigger clone is one base away. This sequence joins TRBV12-3 or TRBV12-4 and TRBJ2-7; 7 bases line up with TRBD1. The junction had 11 bases not matched to a gene; V was cut back by 6 bases and J by 6 bases. There are 14 residues in the CDR3. The CDR3 sequence is CASRAGTVAREQYF. The CDR3 coding sequence is TGTGCCAGCAGGGCCGGGACAGTAGCGCGCGAGCAGTACTTC.

The sample holds many counts of this clonotype. This rearrangement joins TRBV3-1 to TRBJ1-3, with 10 bases aligning to TRBD1. Germline-derived CDR1 and CDR2 are LGHDT and YNNKEL (reference sequence). J was trimmed by 4 bases and V by 1 base; bases with no gene match: 4. This CDR3 comprises 16 residues. CDR3 protein: CASSQGTGGSGNTIYF. CDR3 in DNA: TGTGCCAGCAGCCAAGGGACAGGGGGATCAGGAAACACCATATATTTT.

The V call is TRBV5-1, the J call TRBJ2-7; D remains unclear. The CDR3 runs to 14 residues. The germline CDR1 and CDR2 sequences are SGHRS and YFSETQ. The V and J ends lost 0 bases and 4 bases respectively, with 11 bases between them. CDR3 in amino acids: CASSLGPEPYEQYF. As DNA, the CDR3 is TGCGCCAGCAGCTTGGGTCCAGAACCGTACGAGCAGTACTTC. The complete variable domain, with remaining parts taken from reference TRBV5-1 and TRBJ2-7, reads KAGVTQTPRYLIKTRGQQVTLSCSPISGHRSVSWYQQTPGQGLQFLFEYFSETQRNKGNFPGRFSGRQFSNSRSEMNVSTLELGDSALYLCASSLGPEPYEQYFGPGTRLTVT.

This chain joins TRBV6-5 and TRBJ1-1; possibly TRBD1 for D (5 bases). In germline, CDR1 is MNHEY, CDR2 SVGAGI. CDR3 size: 15 residues. V was cut by 2 bases and J by 0 bases, with 10 bases left in between. The chain's CDR3 is CASSYVGEMNTEAFF. CDR3 bases: TGTGCCAGCAGTTACGTGGGGGAGATGAACACTGAAGCTTTCTTT.

This clonotype appeared many times. The J gene is TRBJ1-2, the V gene TRBV29-1; a weak D match, TRBD1 (6 bases). From germline, CDR1 is SQVTM and CDR2 ANQGSEA. The CDR3 is 10 residues long. V dropped 6 bases and J dropped 8 bases, with 10 bases sitting between them. In nucleotides, the CDR3 is TGCAGCGTGGCAGGGGAAGGCTACACCTTC. This sequence encodes CSVAGEGYTF.

In its sample, this clonotype was seen many times. The chain is built from TRBV5-1 and TRBJ2-6; D ambiguous. V lost 4 bases and J lost 1, with 9 bases in between. The CDR3 has 15 residues. Germline V gives CDR1 SGHRS, CDR2 YFSETQ. The chain's CDR3 is CASSTTVSGANVLTF. The CDR3 DNA follows: TGCGCCAGCAGCACTACAGTTTCTGGGGCCAACGTCCTGACTTTC.

This clonotype came up a few times. The chain joins TRBV29-1 to TRBJ1-3; 9 nucleotides align to TRBD1. Germline V gene data show CDR1 as SQVTM and CDR2 as ANQGSEA. Trimming cost V 6 bases and J 3 bases; bases outside gene matches: 6. CDR3 length: 14 residues. CDR3 in amino acids: CSVETGGVGNTIYF. The CDR3 coding sequence is TGCAGCGTCGAAACAGGGGGCGTTGGAAACACCATATATTTT. The variable domain in full, completed from reference TRBV29-1 and TRBJ1-3, reads SAVISQKPSRDICQRGTSLTIQCQVDSQVTMMFWYRQQPGQSLTLIATANQGSEATYESGFVIDKFPISRPNLTFSTLTVSNMSPEDSSIYLCSVETGGVGNTIYFGEGSWLTVV.

The chain links TRBV12-3 or TRBV12-4 to TRBJ2-4; D possibly matches TRBD1 or TRBD2 (5 bases each). The CDR3 sequence is 10 residues long. V was clipped by 7 bases and J by 15 bases, with 13 bases between them. The CDR3 sequence: CASTGRATYF. The CDR3 DNA reads as TGTGCCAGCACGGGACGGGCTACGTACTTC.

This clonotype appeared many times. This rearrangement joins TRBV6-1 to TRBJ2-5; D is possibly TRBD1 (7 bases). Trimming cost V 4 bases and J 3 bases, with 12 bases left between them. The CDR3 has 14 amino acids. The germline V gene has CDR1 MNHNS and CDR2 SASEGT. Here the CDR3 DNA reads TGTGCCAGCAGTGGCGGGGACAGAGAAGAGACCCAGTACTTC. This translates into CASSGGDREETQYF.

This clonotype was observed at least ten times. J is TRBJ2-3 and V is TRBV5-1; possibly TRBD2 for D (6 bases). The germline V gene encodes CDR1 SGHRS and CDR2 YFSETQ. V lost 0 bases and J 0 bases, leaving 11 bases between the germline ends. The CDR3 runs to 16 residues. CDR3 nucleotide sequence: TGCGCCAGCAGCTTGGAAGCGGGCGGTAGCACAGATACGCAGTATTTT. Amino acid sequence: CASSLEAGGSTDTQYF.

The rearrangement joins TRBV5-1 to TRBJ2-6; D not certain. The V and J ends lost 0 bases and 4 bases respectively, with 8 bases between them. Germline CDR1 SGHRS, CDR2 YFSETQ. The CDR3 extends over 15 amino acids. The CDR3 DNA reads TGCGCCAGCAGCTTGGCGATACCCGGGGCCAACGTCCTGACTTTC. Translating it yields CASSLAIPGANVLTF.

This clonotype appeared a single time. The V call is TRBV7-2, the J call TRBJ2-7, with TRBD1 matching over 9 bases. Trimming removed 3 bases from V and 2 bases from J; junction bases left unmatched: 5. Germline CDR1 reads SGHTA; CDR2 reads FQGNSA. This CDR3 has 15 amino acids. The DNA of the CDR3 is TGTGCCAGCAGCTTTCGACAGGGGGAGACCTACGAGCAGTACTTC. Protein sequence: CASSFRQGETYEQYF.

This clonotype has ten or more counts. This chain links TRBV11-2 with TRBJ2-1; 10 nucleotides line up with TRBD2. CDR1 SGHAT and CDR2 FQNNGV come from the germline V gene. This CDR3 has 16 residues. With V trimmed by 5 bases and J by 7 bases, 11 bases remained unmatched. The CDR3 reads CASSEAAGGPRNEQFF. The CDR3 bases are TGTGCCAGCAGCGAAGCAGCGGGGGGGCCCCGGAATGAGCAGTTCTTC.

This clonotype has ten or more counts. This chain connects TRBV28 to TRBJ2-7; D is ambiguous. Germline V gives CDR1 MDHEN, CDR2 SYDVKM. CDR3 length: 13 amino acids. The V end was cut by 5 bases, the J end by 2 bases, with 10 bases between. The CDR3 here is CASSPDPPYEQYF. The CDR3 bases are TGTGCCAGCAGTCCCGACCCCCCCTACGAGCAGTACTTC.

This clonotype came up a few times. V and J are TRBV6-5 and TRBJ1-3; D perhaps matches TRBD1 (5 bases). The CDR3 extends over 14 amino acids. The ends were cut back, 2 bases at V and 5 bases at J, with 10 bases in the middle. The germline CDR1 and CDR2 sequences are MNHEY and SVGAGI. CDR3 DNA: TGTGCCAGCAGTTACGAGGGGAATAGAAACACCATATATTTT. Encoded protein: CASSYEGNRNTIYF.